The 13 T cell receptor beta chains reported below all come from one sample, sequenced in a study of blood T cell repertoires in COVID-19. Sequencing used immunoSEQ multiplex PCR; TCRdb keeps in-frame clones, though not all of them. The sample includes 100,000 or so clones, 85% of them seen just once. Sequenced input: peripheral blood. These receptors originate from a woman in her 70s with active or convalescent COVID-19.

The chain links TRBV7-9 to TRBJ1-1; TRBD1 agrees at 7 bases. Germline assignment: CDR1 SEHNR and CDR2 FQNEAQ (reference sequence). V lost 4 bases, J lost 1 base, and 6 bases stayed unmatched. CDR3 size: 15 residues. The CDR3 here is CASSSRQGRNTEAFF. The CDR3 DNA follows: TGTGCCAGCAGCTCAAGACAGGGACGGAACACTGAAGCTTTCTTT.

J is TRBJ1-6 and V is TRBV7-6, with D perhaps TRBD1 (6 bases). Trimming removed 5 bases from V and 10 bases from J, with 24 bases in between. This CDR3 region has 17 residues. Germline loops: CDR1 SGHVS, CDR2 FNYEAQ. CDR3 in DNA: TGTGCCAGCAGCCAAGCGAAACCGGGACAAGCTAGCTCACCCCTCCACTTT. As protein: CASSQAKPGQASSPLHF.

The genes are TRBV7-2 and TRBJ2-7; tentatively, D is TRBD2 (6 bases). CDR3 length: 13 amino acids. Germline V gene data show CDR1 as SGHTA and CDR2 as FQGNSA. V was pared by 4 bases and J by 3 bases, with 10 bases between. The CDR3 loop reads CASSWDLSYEQYF. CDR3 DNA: TGTGCCAGCAGCTGGGACTTAAGCTACGAGCAGTACTTC.

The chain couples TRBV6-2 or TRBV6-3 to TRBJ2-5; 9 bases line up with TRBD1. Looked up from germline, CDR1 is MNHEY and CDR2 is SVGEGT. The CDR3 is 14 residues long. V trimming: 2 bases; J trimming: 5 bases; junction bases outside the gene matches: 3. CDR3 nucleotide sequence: TGTGCCAGCAGTTACGGACAGGGGCTGGAGACCCAGTACTTC. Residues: CASSYGQGLETQYF.

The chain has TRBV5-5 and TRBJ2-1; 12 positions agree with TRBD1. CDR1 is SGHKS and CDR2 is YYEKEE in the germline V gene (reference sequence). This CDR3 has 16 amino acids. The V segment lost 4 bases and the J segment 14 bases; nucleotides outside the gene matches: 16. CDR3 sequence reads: CASSRSGTGGARVEFF. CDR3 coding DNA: TGTGCCAGCAGCCGGTCCGGGACAGGGGGCGCCCGGGTCGAGTTCTTC.

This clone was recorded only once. CDR3 nucleotide sequence: TGCGCCAGCAGCCAAGTCCTGGAGGGTAACTATGGCTACACCTTC. Translation: CASSQVLEGNYGYTF. The V and J genes are TRBV4-3 and TRBJ1-2; D is uncertain. Germline V gene lookup returns CDR1 LGHNA and CDR2 YSLEER. V lost 1 base, J lost 1 base, and 10 bases lay in between. This CDR3 comprises 15 residues.

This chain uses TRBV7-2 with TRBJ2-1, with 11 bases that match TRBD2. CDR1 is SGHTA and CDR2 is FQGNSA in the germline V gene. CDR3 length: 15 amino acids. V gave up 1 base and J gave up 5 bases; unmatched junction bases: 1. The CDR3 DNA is TGTGCCAGCAGCTTAGTTAGCGGGAGGGACAATGAGCAGTTCTTC. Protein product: CASSLVSGRDNEQFF. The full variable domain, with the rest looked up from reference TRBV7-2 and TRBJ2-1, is GAGVSQSPSNKVTEKGKDVELRCDPISGHTALYWYRQSLGQGLEFLIYFQGNSAPDKSGLPSDRFSAERTGGSVSTLTIQRTQQEDSAVYLCASSLVSGRDNEQFFGPGTRLTVL.

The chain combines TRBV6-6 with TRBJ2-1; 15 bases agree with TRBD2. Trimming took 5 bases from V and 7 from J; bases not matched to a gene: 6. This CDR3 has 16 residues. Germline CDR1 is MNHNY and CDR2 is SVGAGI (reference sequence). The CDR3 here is CASSQGLAGGLNEQFF. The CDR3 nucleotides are TGTGCCAGCAGTCAAGGACTAGCGGGAGGGCTGAATGAGCAGTTCTTC.

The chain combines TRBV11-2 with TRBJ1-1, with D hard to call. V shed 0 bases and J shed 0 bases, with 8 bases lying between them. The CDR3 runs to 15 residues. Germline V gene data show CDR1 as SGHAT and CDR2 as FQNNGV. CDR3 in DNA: TGTGCCAGCAGCTTAGATCAGCGCATGAACACTGAAGCTTTCTTT. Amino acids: CASSLDQRMNTEAFF. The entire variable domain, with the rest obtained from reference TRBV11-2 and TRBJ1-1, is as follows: EAGVAQSPRYKIIEKRQSVAFWCNPISGHATLYWYQQILGQGPKLLIQFQNNGVVDDSQLPKDRFSAERLKGVDSTLKIQPAKLEDSAVYLCASSLDQRMNTEAFFGQGTRLTVV.

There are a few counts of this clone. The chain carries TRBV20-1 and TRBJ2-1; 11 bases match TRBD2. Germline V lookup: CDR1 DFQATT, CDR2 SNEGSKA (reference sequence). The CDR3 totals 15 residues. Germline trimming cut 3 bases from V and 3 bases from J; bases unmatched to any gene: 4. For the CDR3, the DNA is TGCAGTGCTAGTAGCGGGAGGGCCAACTACAATGAGCAGTTCTTC. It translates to CSASSGRANYNEQFF.

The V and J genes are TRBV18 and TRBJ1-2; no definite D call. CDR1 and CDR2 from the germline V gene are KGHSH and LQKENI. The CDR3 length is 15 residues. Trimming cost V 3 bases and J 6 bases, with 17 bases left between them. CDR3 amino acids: CASSPSAAPYNGYTF. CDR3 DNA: TGTGCCAGCTCACCCTCCGCGGCCCCCTATAATGGCTACACCTTC.

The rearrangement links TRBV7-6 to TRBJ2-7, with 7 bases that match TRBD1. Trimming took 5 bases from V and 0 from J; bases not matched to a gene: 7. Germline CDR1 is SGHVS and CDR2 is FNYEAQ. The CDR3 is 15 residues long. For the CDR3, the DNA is TGTGCCAGCAGCGATAACAGGGGTGGCTCCTACGAGCAGTACTTC. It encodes CASSDNRGGSYEQYF. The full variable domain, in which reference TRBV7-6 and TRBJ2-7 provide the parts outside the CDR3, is GAGVSQSPRYKVTKRGQDVALRCDPISGHVSLYWYRQALGQGPEFLTYFNYEAQQDKSGLPNDRFSAERPEGSISTLTIQRTEQRDSAMYRCASSDNRGGSYEQYFGPGTRLTVT.

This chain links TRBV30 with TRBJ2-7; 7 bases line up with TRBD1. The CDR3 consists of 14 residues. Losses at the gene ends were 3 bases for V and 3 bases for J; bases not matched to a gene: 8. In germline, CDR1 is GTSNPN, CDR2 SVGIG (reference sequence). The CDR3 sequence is CAWRKTGVLYEQYF. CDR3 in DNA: TGTGCCTGGAGGAAAACAGGGGTCCTCTACGAGCAGTACTTC.